This entry is about one T cell receptor beta chain. Its antigen is currently not known. Per-base qualities were not stored, and no clone one base away is much larger. These data come from a study of T-cell reconstitution after alpha-beta-depleted transplantation in children (dated by TCRdb to 2016 to 2018). Regarding the study in general: Using TCR repertoire profiling, the study followed T-cell immune reconstitution in a quantitative way in children after TCRalphabeta/CD19-depleted allogeneic hematopoietic cell transplantation. Points the paper makes about the study in general: Apparently early alphabetaT-cell count recovery about two months after transplant reportedly relied on only several hundred rapidly expanded clones derived from non-depleted graft cells. In some patients, the high TCRbeta diversity seen at day 60 was put down to recipient T cells and intrathymic progenitors that had survived conditioning. Over the following months the frequencies of hyperexpanded clones went down, and after one year T-cell counts and TCRbeta diversity were mostly credited to newly produced T cells.

Library construction relied on PCR. Sequencing instrument: Illumina HiSeq 2500. TCR libraries were prepared with molecular barcoding, using unique molecular identifiers to normalize TCRbeta repertoire quantification. Using fastp at Q25 and MiXCR, TCRdb reprocessed the public reads and kept productive beta chains. Rows merge per CDR3 protein into single entries with the most common DNA and genes. The sample contains 200,000 to 300,000 distinct CDR3 sequences, about 25% of them found a single time. Clones ranked in the top ten supply roughly 2.6% of the sample. This specimen's treatment or condition label, per the study, means: allogeneic hematopoietic cell transplantation with graft depleted of TCRalphabeta T cells and CD19 B cells. The transplant recipients were children given TCRalphabeta/CD19-depleted allogeneic hematopoietic cell grafts. Sequences SQVTM (CDR1) and ANQGSEA (CDR2) are obtained from the germline V gene. Measured from the cysteine to the phenylalanine, the CDR3 is 13 residues long. Just the 39-base CDR3 DNA is kept, in frame starting at base 1. Trimming removed 5 bases from V and 2 bases from J; the gene matches leave 6 bases unexplained.

This sequence was found in a girl between 2 and 10 years old with Fanconi anemia, due to receive a stem cell transplant. Sample: PBMCs, taken before TCRalphabeta/CD19-depleted stem cell transplant. Rearrangement joined TRBV29-1 to TRBJ2-7, with 7 bases in between that match TRBD1. The CDR3 protein sequence reads: CSVRVDRAYEQYF. The DNA sequence reads TGCAGCGTTAGGGTAGACAGGGCCTACGAGCAGTACTTC.